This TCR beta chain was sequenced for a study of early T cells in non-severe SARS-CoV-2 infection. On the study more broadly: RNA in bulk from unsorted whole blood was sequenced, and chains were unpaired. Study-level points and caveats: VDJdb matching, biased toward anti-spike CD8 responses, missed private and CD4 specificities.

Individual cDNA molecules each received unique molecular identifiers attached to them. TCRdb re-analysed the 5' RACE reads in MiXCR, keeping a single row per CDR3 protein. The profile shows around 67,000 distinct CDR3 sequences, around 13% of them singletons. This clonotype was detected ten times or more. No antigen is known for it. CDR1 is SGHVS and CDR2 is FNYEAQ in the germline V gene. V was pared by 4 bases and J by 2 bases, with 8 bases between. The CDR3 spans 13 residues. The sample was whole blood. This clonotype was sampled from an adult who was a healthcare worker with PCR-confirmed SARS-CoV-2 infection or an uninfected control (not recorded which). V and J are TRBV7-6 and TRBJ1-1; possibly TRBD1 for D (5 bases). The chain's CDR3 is CASSSDSNTEAFF. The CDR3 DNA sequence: TGTGCCAGCAGCTCAGACAGCAACACTGAAGCTTTCTTT. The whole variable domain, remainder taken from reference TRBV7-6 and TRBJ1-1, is GAGVSQSPRYKVTKRGQDVALRCDPISGHVSLYWYRQALGQGPEFLTYFNYEAQQDKSGLPNDRFSAERPEGSISTLTIQRTEQRDSAMYRCASSSDSNTEAFFGQGTRLTVV.